A single sample is the source of the 21 T cell receptor beta chains below, sequenced in a study of cytomegalovirus exposure and HLA in healthy donors. PCR employed 60 Vbeta and 13 Jbeta primers. Profiled with immunoSEQ multiplex PCR; TCRdb holds only in-frame clones, not every one. The sample yields 150,000 to 200,000 clones, 80% seen once. Sequenced input: PBMCs. These receptors were obtained from a boy between 10 and 17 years old in good health and CMV-seronegative.

This clone appeared a few times. The rearrangement joins TRBV19 to TRBJ1-5; TRBD1 matches 9 bases. Germline loops: CDR1 LNHDA, CDR2 SQIVND (reference sequence). The CDR3 runs 17 residues. V dropped 5 bases and J dropped 2; count of bases not matched to a gene: 10. The CDR3 sequence: CASSFRQGVRGNQPQHF. In DNA form, the CDR3 reads TGTGCCAGTAGTTTCAGACAGGGGGTACGAGGCAATCAGCCCCAGCATTTT.

V gene TRBV5-8 combines with J gene TRBJ2-3, with D possibly TRBD2 on 5 matching bases. V dropped 5 bases and J dropped 3 bases, with 16 bases sitting between them. Looked up from germline, CDR1 is SGHTS and CDR2 is YDEGEE. The length of the CDR3 is 15 residues. The CDR3 DNA reads TGTGCCAGCAGGTTAAACGTCGGGGAGACAGATACGCAGTATTTT. Translating gives CASRLNVGETDTQYF.

This chain links TRBV30 with TRBJ1-6; unclear D gene. Trimming cost V 0 bases and J 1 base, with 7 bases left between them. Germline-derived CDR1 and CDR2 are GTSNPN and SVGIG (reference sequence). The CDR3 length is 15 residues. DNA of the CDR3: TGTGCCTGGAGTGTTGCAGGATCCTATAATTCACCCCTCCACTTT. It translates to CAWSVAGSYNSPLHF.

This chain connects TRBV9 to TRBJ2-1; TRBD1 aligns across 11 bases. Germline V gene sequence: CDR1 SGDLS, CDR2 YYNGEE. The CDR3 is 17 residues long. The ends lost 2 bases at V and 7 bases at J; junction bases unmatched: 11. This chain's CDR3 is CASSVSGTGGVGNEQFF. For the CDR3, the DNA is TGTGCCAGCAGCGTCTCCGGGACAGGGGGGGTAGGGAATGAGCAGTTCTTC.

The V and J genes are TRBV11-3 and TRBJ2-2; no firm D call. Trimming removed 4 bases from V and 3 bases from J, with 6 bases in between. Germline CDR1 and CDR2: SGHNT and YENEEA. The CDR3 is 13 amino acids. Here the CDR3 DNA reads TGTGCCAGCAGCTGGGCCTACACCGGGGAGCTGTTTTTT. Its protein product is CASSWAYTGELFF.

The V gene is TRBV18, the J gene TRBJ1-1; TRBD1 matches 9 bases. CDR1 and CDR2 (germline): KGHSH, LQKENI. This CDR3 has 14 residues. V was clipped by 3 bases and J by 5 bases; unmatched bases: 4. For the CDR3, the DNA is TGTGCCAGCTCACCGACAGGGACAGGGACTGAAGCTTTCTTT. Its protein is CASSPTGTGTEAFF.

Here the CDR3 DNA reads TGTGCCAGCAGCCCCCGACAGGGGTTCTCTGGAAACACCATATATTTT. This gives the protein CASSPRQGFSGNTIYF. The V call is TRBV9, the J call TRBJ1-3; 8 bases line up with TRBD1. Germline assignment: CDR1 SGDLS and CDR2 YYNGEE. This CDR3 region has 16 residues. Unmatched junction bases numbered 6, after V lost 4 bases and J lost 0 bases.

The gene calls are TRBV2 and TRBJ2-5; 9 positions agree with TRBD2. Germline V gene sequence: CDR1 SNHLY, CDR2 FYNNEI. The CDR3 is 13 amino acids. With 10 bases clipped from V and 0 bases from J, the junction kept 3 bases outside the gene matches. The chain's CDR3 is CAIEREDQETQYF. The CDR3 DNA is TGTGCCATCGAGCGGGAGGACCAAGAGACCCAGTACTTC.

The J gene is TRBJ2-1, the V gene TRBV19, with 11 positions matching TRBD2. Germline-derived CDR1 and CDR2 are LNHDA and SQIVND (reference sequence). V was clipped by 7 bases and J by 9 bases; unmatched bases: 11. The CDR3 is made up of 15 amino acids. CDR3 in amino acids: CASIAQLAGVSEQFF. In DNA form, the CDR3 reads TGTGCCAGTATTGCCCAACTAGCGGGAGTTAGTGAGCAGTTCTTC. The full variable domain, rest sourced from reference TRBV19 and TRBJ2-1, is DGGITQSPKYLFRKEGQNVTLSCEQNLNHDAMYWYRQDPGQGLRLIYYSQIVNDFQKGDIAEGYSVSREKKESFPLTVTSAQKNPTAFYLCASIAQLAGVSEQFFGPGTRLTVL.

Comments on this clone: Germline is not matched at one junction end, which may reflect a read error. The chain combines TRBV7-9 with TRBJ1-6, with D possibly TRBD1 on 5 matching bases. The CDR3 totals 15 residues. Germline CDR1 SEHNR, CDR2 FQNEAQ (reference sequence). The DNA of the CDR3 is TGTTCCAGCAGCAAGAGGTCCCAGGGAGGATCACCCCTCCACTTT. Protein sequence: CSSSKRSQGGSPLHF.

This sequence joins TRBV5-4 and TRBJ1-2; D perhaps matches TRBD1 (5 bases). Trimming pared 3 bases from V and 4 bases from J, leaving 13 bases between. Germline loops: CDR1 SGHNT, CDR2 YYREEE (reference sequence). CDR3 length: 14 residues. CDR3 in DNA: TGTGCCAGCAGCTCGGGGGAGGACCCCTATGGCTACACCTTC. It encodes CASSSGEDPYGYTF.

The chain combines TRBV6-5 with TRBJ1-1, with D maybe TRBD1 (6 bases). The germline V and J ends were trimmed by 4 bases and 5 bases, with 14 bases remaining between them. The CDR3 extends over 14 amino acids. CDR1 is MNHEY and CDR2 is SVGAGI in the germline V gene. The DNA of the CDR3 is TGTGCCAGCAGTTGGGGGGGGGCGGAGACTGAAGCTTTCTTT. Encoded protein: CASSWGGAETEAFF.

The rearrangement joins TRBV11-2 to TRBJ1-4, with D tentatively TRBD1 (5 bases). Per the germline V gene, CDR1 is SGHAT and CDR2 is FQNNGV. The CDR3 contains 18 residues. V lost 4 bases, J lost 6 bases, and 24 bases lay in between. CDR3 protein: CASSSLVQGEWWYEKLFF. DNA of the CDR3: TGTGCCAGCAGCTCTCTTGTTCAGGGCGAGTGGTGGTATGAAAAACTGTTTTTT.

This chain uses TRBV19 with TRBJ2-7, with a tentative D call TRBD1 (5 bases). Per the germline V gene, CDR1 is LNHDA and CDR2 is SQIVND (reference sequence). The length of the CDR3 is 15 residues. Trimming took off 0 bases at V and 2 bases at J, with 11 bases between the two ends. Here the CDR3 reads CASSIDTGAPYEQYF. The DNA for the CDR3 is TGTGCCAGTAGTATAGATACAGGCGCCCCCTACGAGCAGTACTTC. The complete variable domain, with remaining parts taken from reference TRBV19 and TRBJ2-7, reads DGGITQSPKYLFRKEGQNVTLSCEQNLNHDAMYWYRQDPGQGLRLIYYSQIVNDFQKGDIAEGYSVSREKKESFPLTVTSAQKNPTAFYLCASSIDTGAPYEQYFGPGTRLTVT.

The genes are TRBV2 and TRBJ1-2; D unresolved. V was trimmed by 8 bases and J by 4 bases, leaving 11 bases between them. From germline, CDR1 is SNHLY and CDR2 FYNNEI. This CDR3 region has 12 residues. CDR3 in DNA: TGTGCCAGCCTTCCTGGCCGCTATGGCTACACCTTC. This encodes CASLPGRYGYTF.

This clone was detected only once. This chain uses TRBV6-1 with TRBJ2-3; D perhaps matches TRBD2 (6 bases). The CDR3 is 13 residues long. CDR1 MNHNS and CDR2 SASEGT come from the germline V gene. V shed 6 bases and J shed 2 bases, with 9 bases lying between them. The CDR3 bases are TGTGCCAGCAGGCGGGACTCCACAGATACGCAGTATTTT. Translated, it gives CASRRDSTDTQYF.

The chain couples TRBV27 to TRBJ1-5, with 8 bases aligning to TRBD1. V was pared by 5 bases and J by 2 bases, with 5 bases of the junction left unmatched. Germline V CDR1 and CDR2: MNHEY, SMNVEV (reference sequence). The CDR3 spans 15 residues. CDR3 coding DNA: TGTGCCAGCAGTGTTGGACAGGGTGGCAATCAGCCCCAGCATTTT. It is translated as CASSVGQGGNQPQHF.

The chain carries TRBV10-3 and TRBJ2-7; 7 positions agree with TRBD1. The CDR3 contains 12 residues. Germline CDR1 ENHRY, CDR2 SYGVKD. V trimming: 11 bases; J trimming: 2 bases; junction bases outside the gene matches: 6. This CDR3 reads CASGDRAYEQYF. The CDR3 DNA reads as TGTGCCTCCGGGGACAGAGCCTACGAGCAGTACTTC.

The chain has TRBV6-5 and TRBJ2-3, with a tentative D call TRBD1 (6 bases). The CDR3 sequence is 14 residues long. Germline assignment: CDR1 MNHEY and CDR2 SVGAGI. V was clipped by 4 bases and J by 5 bases, with 13 bases between them. The CDR3 sequence: CASSSTGSKDTQYF. The CDR3 DNA sequence: TGTGCCAGCAGTTCCACAGGGTCGAAAGATACGCAGTATTTT.

V and J are TRBV7-3 and TRBJ2-2; 16 nucleotides line up with TRBD2. The CDR3 covers 19 residues. Germline CDR1 and CDR2: SGHTA and FQGTGA. V gave up 9 bases and J gave up 3 bases; unmatched junction bases: 13. The CDR3 spells CASSGTSGREGKDTGELFF. DNA for the CDR3: TGTGCCAGTTCCGGGACTAGCGGGAGGGAGGGGAAGGACACCGGGGAGCTGTTTTTT.

This clone was counted only a few times. The rearrangement links TRBV5-1 to TRBJ2-5, with D possibly matching TRBD1 (6 bases). The V gene lost 4 bases and the J gene lost 7 bases, with 17 bases spanning the gap. Germline CDR1 and CDR2: SGHRS and YFSETQ. The CDR3 contains 14 residues. CDR3 region: CASSPGGRDGTQYF. The CDR3 DNA sequence: TGCGCCAGCAGCCCTGGGGGCAGGGACGGGACCCAGTACTTC.